Each of the 17 T cell receptor beta chains below was sequenced from the same sample in a study of blood T cell repertoires in COVID-19. This table comes from immunoSEQ multiplex PCR, and its TCRdb copy is limited to in-frame clones, with some not included. The table has about 280,000 clones, around 91% seen once. Sequencing was performed on PBMCs or T cells enriched from blood (not recorded which). All receptors derive from a woman aged 18-30 years with acute COVID-19.

The J gene is TRBJ2-3, the V gene TRBV29-1; 12 bases align to TRBD2. Germline values: CDR1 SQVTM, CDR2 ANQGSEA. V was pared by 7 bases and J by 2 bases, with 7 bases of the junction left unmatched. The CDR3 is 15 residues long. The CDR3 spells CSALGTSGFTDTQYF. In DNA, the CDR3 is TGCAGCGCCCTTGGGACTAGCGGGTTCACAGATACGCAGTATTTT.

The chain employs TRBV27 and TRBJ2-1; 13 bases are a match to TRBD2. Unmatched junction bases numbered 9, after V lost 7 bases and J lost 0 bases. The CDR3 runs 18 residues. Germline CDR1 is MNHEY and CDR2 is SMNVEV (reference sequence). The CDR3 here is CASKLAGGGGFSYNEQFF. The CDR3 DNA follows: TGTGCCAGCAAACTAGCGGGAGGGGGTGGCTTCTCCTACAATGAGCAGTTCTTC.

The rearrangement uses TRBV9 and TRBJ1-3; D ambiguous. The CDR3 is 15 residues long. Trimming stripped 0 bases from V and 2 bases from J, with 9 bases between. The V gene's germline CDR1 is SGDLS and CDR2 YYNGEE. DNA for the CDR3: TGTGCCAGCAGCGTAGTTGCGGGAACTGGAAACACCATATATTTT. Its translation: CASSVVAGTGNTIYF.

The chain joins TRBV23-1 to TRBJ2-1; 11 bases agree with TRBD2. TRBV23-1 is designated an ORF whose function remains uncertain. The CDR3 runs to 20 residues. Germline trimming cut 0 bases from V and 9 bases from J; bases unmatched to any gene: 19. CDR3 loop: CASSQSVAGGPPYNFGEQFF. CDR3 DNA sequence: TGCGCCAGCAGTCAATCGGTAGCGGGAGGGCCCCCCTACAATTTTGGTGAGCAGTTCTTC.

This clone was seen just once. This chain connects TRBV4-1 to TRBJ2-3; TRBD2 agrees at 10 bases. The V and J ends lost 2 bases and 0 bases, in that order; junction bases with no gene match: 20. CDR3 length: 22 amino acids. Germline loops: CDR1 MGHRA, CDR2 YSYEKL. The CDR3 sequence is CASSQFPSLAGLPEASTDTQYF. Here the CDR3 DNA reads TGCGCCAGCAGCCAATTCCCCTCACTAGCGGGATTACCGGAGGCTAGCACAGATACGCAGTATTTT.

The chain employs TRBV13 and TRBJ2-1; 7 bases are a match to TRBD2. Per germline, CDR1 PRHDT and CDR2 FYEKMQ (reference sequence). The ends lost 5 bases at V and 7 bases at J; junction bases unmatched: 11. CDR3 length: 15 amino acids. The CDR3 region is CASSGETGGRNEQFF. The CDR3 DNA reads TGTGCCAGCAGCGGAGAGACGGGAGGAAGGAATGAGCAGTTCTTC.

J is TRBJ2-5 and V is TRBV29-1; perhaps TRBD2 as D (6 bases). Germline CDR1 SQVTM, CDR2 ANQGSEA. V lost 3 bases to trimming and J lost 6 bases, with 11 bases between them. The CDR3 covers 12 residues. The CDR3 region has the DNA TGCAGCGTTGAGGAGGGCGGAAAGACCCAGTACTTC. This codes for CSVEEGGKTQYF.

The chain combines TRBV27 with TRBJ2-3; 13 nucleotides agree with TRBD2. With V trimmed by 4 bases and J by 4 bases, 5 bases remained unmatched. CDR1 MNHEY and CDR2 SMNVEV come from the germline V gene (reference sequence). The CDR3 has 16 residues. As DNA, the CDR3 is TGTGCCAGCAGTTCTTGGACTAGCGGGAGCGCAGATACGCAGTATTTT. This encodes CASSSWTSGSADTQYF.

This clone was seen once. The chain has TRBV15 and TRBJ2-7, with a tentative D call TRBD2 (6 bases). The CDR3 consists of 12 residues. The V gene's germline CDR1 is LNHNV and CDR2 YYDKDF (reference sequence). Trimming removed 5 bases from V and 3 bases from J, with 8 bases in between. The DNA for the CDR3 is TGTGCCACCAGCCTGGAGGGCTACGAGCAGTACTTC. Translating gives CATSLEGYEQYF. The full variable domain, completed using reference TRBV15 and TRBJ2-7, is DAMVIQNPRYQVTQFGKPVTLSCSQTLNHNVMYWYQQKSSQAPKLLFHYYDKDFNNEADTPDNFQSRRPNTSFCFLDIRSPGLGDTAMYLCATSLEGYEQYFGPGTRLTVT.

The rearrangement uses TRBV4-1 and TRBJ2-3; 8 bases are a match to TRBD2. Looked up from germline, CDR1 is MGHRA and CDR2 is YSYEKL. CDR3 size: 17 residues. V was clipped by 1 base and J by 0 bases; unmatched bases: 6. The CDR3, as DNA: TGCGCCAGCAGCCAAGTAGCGGGAAAATCTAGCACAGATACGCAGTATTTT. It codes for CASSQVAGKSSTDTQYF.

The genes are TRBV7-3 and TRBJ2-7, with a possible D match to TRBD2 (5 bases). This CDR3 spans 18 amino acids. Trimming took off 1 base at V and 4 bases at J, with 23 bases between the two ends. Germline CDR1 SGHTA, CDR2 FQGTGA. The CDR3 region has the DNA TGTGCCAGCAGCTTAAGGCCCCACACTGAAAGATCGGGATACGAGCAGTACTTC. Translated: CASSLRPHTERSGYEQYF.

This chain uses TRBV19 with TRBJ2-1; perhaps TRBD2 as D (6 bases). Germline V gives CDR1 LNHDA, CDR2 SQIVND (reference sequence). The CDR3 spans 15 residues. V lost 1 base and J lost 2, with 9 bases in between. CDR3 DNA sequence: TGTGCCAGTAGTATAGTTCCGGGAGCCTACAATGAGCAGTTCTTC. This codes for CASSIVPGAYNEQFF.

This chain uses TRBV18 with TRBJ2-7, with no clear D. Between the trimmed V and J ends, which lost 1 base and 6 bases, there was a span of 13 bases. Germline CDR1 and CDR2: KGHSH and LQKENI. This CDR3 has 14 amino acids. For the CDR3, the DNA is TGTGCCAGCTCACCACTAGGTAGCTCTAGCGAGCAGTACTTC. This translates into CASSPLGSSSEQYF.

V is TRBV19 and J is TRBJ2-1; perhaps TRBD2 as D (6 bases). V was shortened by 1 base and J by 0 bases, with 10 bases between the two germline ends. In germline, CDR1 is LNHDA, CDR2 SQIVND (reference sequence). This CDR3 is built from 16 residues. CDR3 nucleotide sequence: TGTGCCAGTAGTATAGCCGGCGGGACCTCCTACAATGAGCAGTTCTTC. This translates into CASSIAGGTSYNEQFF.

The chain carries TRBV5-6 and TRBJ2-7; TRBD1 matches at 7 bases. Unmatched junction bases numbered 3, after V lost 5 bases and J lost 1 base. Looked up from germline, CDR1 is SGHDT and CDR2 is YYEEEE. The CDR3 length is 13 residues. The CDR3 region is CASRSTGSYEQYF. The CDR3 DNA is TGTGCCAGCAGGTCGACAGGGTCCTACGAGCAGTACTTC.

The chain joins TRBV5-1 to TRBJ1-1; 7 positions agree with TRBD1. J gave up 1 base and V 2 bases, and 2 bases lay outside the gene matches. Germline CDR1 SGHRS, CDR2 YFSETQ. The CDR3 runs 14 residues. The CDR3 DNA follows: TGCGCCAGCAGCTTCCAGGGGGGGAACACTGAAGCTTTCTTT. This gives the protein CASSFQGGNTEAFF.

The chain recombines TRBV18 with TRBJ2-7; 8 bases are shared with TRBD2. The trim removed 4 bases at V and 7 bases at J, leaving 9 bases unmatched. Germline CDR1 reads KGHSH; CDR2 reads LQKENI. This CDR3 has 14 residues. The CDR3: CASSLTSGSGEQYF. CDR3 nucleotides: TGTGCCAGCTCACTAACTAGCGGCTCGGGGGAGCAGTACTTC.